A single sample gave rise to the 3 T cell receptor beta chains below, sequenced in a study of cytomegalovirus exposure and HLA in healthy donors. The assay was immunoSEQ multiplex PCR, and TCRdb's table has in-frame clones only and misses some. The profile shows over 250,000 clones, 80% to 90% of them singletons. Material: PBMCs. The source of these receptors is a woman aged 18-29 years in good health and CMV-seronegative.

V and J are TRBV6-5 and TRBJ1-2; possibly TRBD1 for D (6 bases). Germline CDR1 and CDR2: MNHEY and SVGAGI. CDR3 length: 15 residues. V was trimmed by 8 bases and J by 4 bases, leaving 20 bases between them. Here the CDR3 reads CASSPTGGLGYGYTF. The CDR3 DNA sequence: TGTGCCAGCTCCCCCACCGGGGGGCTGGGCTATGGCTACACCTTC.

The chain uses TRBV27 and TRBJ1-2; 9 bases match TRBD1. The V gene's germline CDR1 is MNHEY and CDR2 SMNVEV (reference sequence). V lost 6 bases, J lost 5 bases, and 4 bases stayed unmatched. This CDR3 spans 13 amino acids. This CDR3 is CASSPTGGYGYTF. DNA of the CDR3: TGTGCCAGCAGCCCGACAGGGGGGTATGGCTACACCTTC.

J is TRBJ1-1 and V is TRBV5-1; D might be TRBD1 (6 bases). The CDR3 is 13 amino acids. The V end lost 0 bases, the J end lost 4 bases, and 7 bases lay between the germline ends. Germline CDR1 and CDR2: SGHRS and YFSETQ. CDR3: CASSLDRVTEAFF. The CDR3 DNA follows: TGCGCCAGCAGCTTGGACAGGGTCACTGAAGCTTTCTTT.